This TCR beta chain stems from a study of cytomegalovirus exposure and HLA in healthy donors. The PCR employed 60 Vbeta primers together with 13 Jbeta primers. Some clones are missing from TCRdb's copy, which holds only in-frame ones; the method was immunoSEQ multiplex PCR. Of 80,000 to 100,000 clones listed, just under 80% were seen once; the top ten hold about 7.3%. Concerning this clone itself: Its specificity is unknown.

Study-wide points: TRBV6-2, TRBV6-3 and some other V segments were unresolvable in 87-base-pair reads. Sequencing depth across donors, presence/absence analyses assumed, was roughly uniform. Rare sequences made up most TCRs, while some public TCRs were found in many donors.

V shed 0 bases, J shed 7 bases, and the junction held 7 bases outside the gene matches. The CDR3 has 15 residues. CDR1 SGHRS and CDR2 YFSETQ come from the germline V gene. This clonotype originated in a man aged 25 to 40 in good health and CMV-seronegative. Sequencing input: PBMCs. V and J are TRBV5-1 and TRBJ2-7, with 10 nucleotides matching TRBD2. The CDR3 DNA reads as TGCGCCAGCAGCTTGGCGGCTAGCGGGAGAGGGGAGCAGTACTTC. Translated, it gives CASSLAASGRGEQYF.